This passage covers 30 T cell receptor beta chains from one sample sequenced in a study of regulatory T cells in long-lasting Graves disease. The time point: persistent/refractory GD, antithyroid drugs over 5 years with positive TRAb. PBMC RNA was the source of the TCR library. Library construction for TCR beta used iRepertoire HTBI primers and Arm-PCR of CDR3 regions. In TCRdb, the multiplex PCR reads were re-called with MiXCR into one record per CDR3 protein. Counted here are approximately 400,000 distinct CDR3 sequences, about a quarter occurring once; the ten biggest clones make up approximately 25%. Here the sequenced sample was peripheral blood mononuclear cells (PBMCs), taken when the disease was refractory, from a patient treated with antithyroid drugs. The origin of the receptors is a female donor with Graves disease.

This clonotype was counted at least ten times. The gene calls are TRBV7-2 and TRBJ2-5; the D is unclear. Germline CDR1 SGHTA, CDR2 FQGNSA. This CDR3 comprises 17 residues. V lost 7 bases, J lost 3 bases, and 24 bases lay in between. CDR3 nucleotide sequence: TGTGCCAGCACCCCCCGACTCCTAATTCGGAGTGAAGAGACCCAGTACTTC. It encodes CASTPRLLIRSEETQYF.

This clonotype occurred a few times. This rearrangement joins TRBV28 to TRBJ2-1, with D maybe TRBD1 (5 bases). The CDR3 spans 13 residues. Trimming pared 4 bases from V and 4 bases from J, leaving 8 bases between. From germline, CDR1 is MDHEN and CDR2 SYDVKM. The chain's CDR3 is CASSSDKYNEQFF. The CDR3 region has the DNA TGTGCCAGCAGTTCGGACAAGTACAATGAGCAGTTCTTC.

The chain carries TRBV10-3 and TRBJ1-5; TRBD1 aligns across 7 bases. The CDR3 has 13 residues. V trimming: 4 bases; J trimming: 10 bases; junction bases outside the gene matches: 7. Germline values: CDR1 ENHRY, CDR2 SYGVKD. The CDR3 protein is CAISGQGDIPQHF. CDR3 in DNA: TGTGCCATCAGTGGACAGGGTGATATTCCCCAGCATTTT.

This clonotype was picked up many times. The V call is TRBV28, the J call TRBJ1-1; D is uncertain. This CDR3 spans 13 amino acids. Germline CDR1 reads MDHEN; CDR2 reads SYDVKM. The V gene lost 6 bases and the J gene lost 0 bases, with 8 bases spanning the gap. CDR3 loop: CASSIGVNTEAFF. DNA for the CDR3: TGTGCCAGCAGCATCGGAGTGAACACTGAAGCTTTCTTT.

This clonotype has just a few counts. This sequence joins TRBV5-1 and TRBJ2-1; D perhaps matches TRBD2 (6 bases). Deletions cut 0 bases from V and 6 bases from J, with 19 bases between. This CDR3 has 17 amino acids. The germline V gene encodes CDR1 SGHRS and CDR2 YFSETQ. Written as DNA, the CDR3 is TGCGCCAGCAGCTTGGCCGCCGGGACTCCGAGCTCCAATGAGCAGTTCTTC. Its protein is CASSLAAGTPSSNEQFF.

The V call is TRBV9, the J call TRBJ2-1, with D uncertain. Trimming pared 2 bases from V and 5 bases from J, leaving 17 bases between. The CDR3 consists of 16 residues. Germline V gives CDR1 SGDLS, CDR2 YYNGEE. CDR3 region: CASSVPELAPHNEQFF. CDR3 DNA: TGTGCCAGCAGCGTGCCCGAACTGGCACCCCACAATGAGCAGTTCTTC. Full variable domain (rest looked up from reference TRBV9 and TRBJ2-1): DSGVTQTPKHLITATGQRVTLRCSPRSGDLSVYWYQQSLDQGLQFLIQYYNGEERAKGNILERFSAQQFPDLHSELNLSSLELGDSALYFCASSVPELAPHNEQFFGPGTRLTVL.

The chain employs TRBV6-2 or TRBV6-3 and TRBJ2-5, with D possibly being TRBD1 (5 bases). The germline V gene has CDR1 MNHEY and CDR2 SVGEGT. V was pared by 7 bases and J by 1 base, with 16 bases between. The CDR3 length is 15 residues. The CDR3 DNA follows: TGTGCCAGCAAGAGAGATTGGGGCCTCCAAGAGACCCAGTACTTC. This sequence encodes CASKRDWGLQETQYF.

CDR3 protein: CASSDFEGDGGSMNTEAFF. The CDR3 nucleotides are TGTGCCAGCAGCGATTTCGAAGGGGACGGGGGAAGTATGAACACTGAAGCTTTCTTT. This rearrangement joins TRBV5-6 to TRBJ1-1, with D tentatively TRBD1 (5 bases). CDR3 length: 19 amino acids. Germline V gene sequence: CDR1 SGHDT, CDR2 YYEEEE. Trimming took 4 bases from V and 0 from J, leaving 25 bases between them.

At least ten counts were recorded for this clonotype. The gene calls are TRBV3-1 and TRBJ1-4, with D possibly matching TRBD1 (6 bases). With 3 bases removed from V and 7 bases from J, the gap between germline ends came to 12 bases. Germline assignment: CDR1 LGHDT and CDR2 YNNKEL (reference sequence). The CDR3 contains 14 residues. CDR3 bases: TGTGCCAGCAGCCAGGGGGCCTGGGTTGAAAAACTGTTTTTT. Its protein is CASSQGAWVEKLFF. Supplemented by reference TRBV3-1 and TRBJ1-4, the full variable domain reads DTAVSQTPKYLVTQMGNDKSIKCEQNLGHDTMYWYKQDSKKFLKIMFSYNNKELIINETVPNRFSPKSPDKAHLNLHINSLELGDSAVYFCASSQGAWVEKLFFGSGTQLSVL.

This clonotype was seen many times. The chain uses TRBV7-2 and TRBJ2-4; 8 bases are shared with TRBD1. The V gene end was trimmed by 5 bases and the J gene end by 9 bases; junction bases not matched to a gene: 9. This CDR3 contains 14 residues. Germline V gene lookup returns CDR1 SGHTA and CDR2 FQGNSA. The CDR3 protein is CASSVETGVGIQYF. The CDR3 nucleotides read TGTGCCAGCAGCGTAGAGACAGGGGTCGGCATTCAGTACTTC.

This clonotype was counted a single time. The J gene is TRBJ2-7, the V gene TRBV30; either TRBD1 or TRBD2 may fit D (5 bases each). Trimming pared 4 bases from V and 0 bases from J, leaving 19 bases between. Germline CDR1 GTSNPN, CDR2 SVGIG (reference sequence). This CDR3 has 16 residues. The CDR3 region is CAWKPWGTPSSYEQYF. DNA of the CDR3: TGTGCCTGGAAGCCTTGGGGGACCCCGAGCTCCTACGAGCAGTACTTC.

This clonotype was seen at least ten times. The chain uses TRBV19 and TRBJ1-2, with D perhaps matching TRBD1 (6 bases). Germline V lookup: CDR1 LNHDA, CDR2 SQIVND (reference sequence). The V end lost 6 bases, the J end lost 4 bases, and 12 bases lay between the germline ends. This CDR3 spans 13 amino acids. The chain's CDR3 is CASSPDSSYGYTF. CDR3 nucleotides: TGTGCCAGTAGCCCGGACAGTTCCTATGGCTACACCTTC.

This clonotype came up a few times. The chain uses TRBV28 and TRBJ2-5, with unresolved D. CDR1 is MDHEN and CDR2 is SYDVKM in the germline V gene. V lost 5 bases to trimming and J lost 5 bases, with 15 bases between them. This CDR3 region has 14 residues. CDR3 region: CASSSPPQFETQYF. The CDR3, as DNA: TGTGCCAGCAGTAGTCCTCCCCAATTTGAGACCCAGTACTTC. Based on the CDR3 plus reference TRBV28 and TRBJ2-5, the full variable domain is DVKVTQSSRYLVKRTGEKVFLECVQDMDHENMFWYRQDPGLGLRLIYFSYDVKMKEKGDIPEGYSVSREKKERFSLILESASTNQTSMYLCASSSPPQFETQYFGPGTRLLVL.

This rearrangement joins TRBV25-1 to TRBJ1-1; D is uncertain. CDR1 MGHDK and CDR2 SYGVNS come from the germline V gene. This CDR3 is 12 amino acids long. V was trimmed by 1 base and J by 6 bases, leaving 6 bases between them. The CDR3 DNA reads as TGTGCCAGCAGTGAATTTGGGGCTGAAGCTTTCTTT. Translated: CASSEFGAEAFF.

Turning to this clonotype: Being one base from a much bigger clone, this may be a read error. This chain connects TRBV6-1 to TRBJ1-5; D unresolved. Trimming removed 5 bases at V and 2 bases at J, with 19 bases between. CDR3 length equals 17 residues. Germline V lookup: CDR1 MNHNS, CDR2 SASEGT. The CDR3 region is CASSPTTRAAGNQPQHF. DNA for the CDR3: TGTGCCAGCAGTCCGACCACAAGGGCCGCGGGCAATCAGCCCCAGCATTTT.

The chain carries TRBV19 and TRBJ1-6; D uncertain. Trimming pared 5 bases from V and 7 bases from J, leaving 15 bases between. The CDR3 is made up of 15 amino acids. Germline CDR1 is LNHDA and CDR2 is SQIVND (reference sequence). The CDR3 sequence is CASSVSRHENSPLHF. CDR3 nucleotides: TGTGCCAGTAGTGTCAGCCGACACGAGAATTCACCCCTCCACTTT.

This clonotype has a count of ten or more. It is unclear where the CDR3 begins or ends on the DNA, so no DNA is shown, and the CDR3 is as TCRdb lists it. The chain has TRBV28 and TRBJ1-5; the table calls TRBD1, which could not be checked here. 17 amino acids form the CDR3, both terminal residues included. Germline V gene data show CDR1 as MDHEN and CDR2 as SYDVKM. The CDR3 loop reads CASSLWGQGISNQPQHF.

This clonotype appeared many times. The rearrangement uses TRBV13 and TRBJ1-1, with D hard to call. The CDR3 runs to 13 residues. CDR1 is PRHDT, CDR2 FYEKMQ, per germline (reference sequence). V was pared by 5 bases and J by 4 bases, with 11 bases between. The CDR3 nucleotides are TGTGCCAGCAGCACTTCCCCCGCCACTGAAGCTTTCTTT. Encoded protein: CASSTSPATEAFF.

This clonotype was observed many times. The V and J genes are TRBV6-5 and TRBJ2-7; maybe TRBD1 (5 bases). This CDR3 spans 14 amino acids. The germline V gene encodes CDR1 MNHEY and CDR2 SVGAGI. V dropped 3 bases and J dropped 0 bases, with 9 bases sitting between them. The CDR3 sequence: CASSYAGSSYEQYF. CDR3 in DNA: TGTGCCAGCAGTTATGCAGGGTCCTCCTACGAGCAGTACTTC.

The gene calls are TRBV10-3 and TRBJ1-1; the match to TRBD1 covers 8 bases. Germline V gene data show CDR1 as ENHRY and CDR2 as SYGVKD. Losses at the gene ends were 0 bases for V and 5 bases for J; bases not matched to a gene: 5. The CDR3 sequence is 15 residues long. This CDR3 reads CAISESQGAGTEAFF. In DNA form, the CDR3 reads TGTGCCATCAGTGAGTCGCAGGGGGCAGGGACTGAAGCTTTCTTT.

There are many counts of this clonotype. The chain combines TRBV5-1 with TRBJ1-2; no clear D. This CDR3 has 13 residues. V lost 4 bases to trimming and J lost 3 bases, with 10 bases between them. Germline lookup yields CDR1 SGHRS and CDR2 YFSETQ. The CDR3 is CASSQPNDYGYTF. The CDR3 DNA reads as TGCGCCAGCAGCCAACCGAACGACTATGGCTACACCTTC.

This clonotype was counted a few times. V is TRBV20-1 and J is TRBJ1-5, with no clear D. The length of the CDR3 is 15 residues. Per germline, CDR1 DFQATT and CDR2 SNEGSKA (reference sequence). Trimming took off 4 bases at V and 6 bases at J, with 19 bases between the two ends. DNA of the CDR3: TGCAGTGCTAAACCGGGTCCCGCGGAAGGTCAGCCCCAGCATTTT. As protein: CSAKPGPAEGQPQHF.

In this sample, this clonotype turned up many times. In nucleotides, the CDR3 is TGTGCCAGCAGTATTCCGGGACAGGGTGCCTACGAGCAGTACTTC. Translated, it gives CASSIPGQGAYEQYF. The rearrangement links TRBV28 to TRBJ2-7; 9 bases match TRBD1. V shed 5 bases and J 2 bases; nucleotides not matched to a gene: 7. The CDR3 runs to 15 residues. The germline CDR1 and CDR2 sequences are MDHEN and SYDVKM. Combining the CDR3 with reference TRBV28 and TRBJ2-7 gives the whole variable domain DVKVTQSSRYLVKRTGEKVFLECVQDMDHENMFWYRQDPGLGLRLIYFSYDVKMKEKGDIPEGYSVSREKKERFSLILESASTNQTSMYLCASSIPGQGAYEQYFGPGTRLTVT.

In this sample, this clonotype turned up a few times. The chain has TRBV27 and TRBJ2-7; the D is unclear. V was shortened by 3 bases and J by 1 base, with 10 bases between the two germline ends. CDR1 and CDR2 from the germline V gene are MNHEY and SMNVEV (reference sequence). This CDR3 is 14 amino acids long. CDR3 protein: CASSLDIGSYEQYF. The CDR3, as DNA: TGTGCCAGCAGTTTGGATATCGGATCCTACGAGCAGTACTTC.

This clonotype was observed many times. The V and J genes are TRBV28 and TRBJ1-5, with 8 bases identical to TRBD1. The germline CDR1 and CDR2 sequences are MDHEN and SYDVKM. Losses at the gene ends were 5 bases for V and 5 bases for J; bases not matched to a gene: 8. The length of the CDR3 is 15 residues. The CDR3 loop reads CASSESGTGYQPQHF. The CDR3 DNA reads TGTGCCAGCAGTGAATCCGGGACAGGTTATCAGCCCCAGCATTTT.

This clonotype has a handful of counts. A read error may account for a junction end that differs from germline. This chain links TRBV28 with TRBJ1-1, with D possibly matching TRBD1 (5 bases). Germline V gives CDR1 MDHEN, CDR2 SYDVKM. The CDR3 is 14 amino acids. CDR3 amino acids: CASGLGQGNTEAFF. The CDR3 bases are TGTGCCAGCGGTTTAGGGCAGGGGAACACTGAAGCTTTCTTT. Full variable domain (remainder filled in from reference TRBV28 and TRBJ1-1): DVKVTQSSRYLVKRTGEKVFLECVQDMDHENMFWYRQDPGLGLRLIYFSYDVKMKEKGDIPEGYSVSREKKERFSLILESASTNQTSMYLCASGLGQGNTEAFFGQGTRLTVV.

This clonotype occurred many times. V gene TRBV7-2 combines with J gene TRBJ2-2; D perhaps matches TRBD2 (6 bases). The germline V gene encodes CDR1 SGHTA and CDR2 FQGNSA. The CDR3 contains 15 residues. V lost 1 base to trimming and J lost 2 bases, with 8 bases between them. The CDR3 coding sequence is TGTGCCAGCAGCTTAGTTGCGGGAAACACCGGGGAGCTGTTTTTT. Its translation is CASSLVAGNTGELFF.

There are many counts of this clonotype. The CDR3 sequence: CASSDRDRANTEAFF. CDR3 in DNA: TGTGCCAGCAGCGACCGGGACAGGGCGAACACTGAAGCTTTCTTT. The chain has TRBV13 and TRBJ1-1; 9 positions match TRBD1. CDR3 length: 15 amino acids. With V trimmed by 5 bases and J by 1 base, 5 bases remained unmatched. Germline V lookup: CDR1 PRHDT, CDR2 FYEKMQ (reference sequence).

CDR3 sequence (DNA): TGTGCCACCACTACCTCGCTCAGCAACACCGGGGAGCTGTTTTTT. It specifies CATTTSLSNTGELFF. The genes are TRBV15 and TRBJ2-2; D is unclear. Germline-derived CDR1 and CDR2 are LNHNV and YYDKDF (reference sequence). The CDR3 sequence is 15 residues long. V lost 7 bases to trimming and J lost 2 bases, with 14 bases between them.

In its sample, this clonotype was seen a few times. The J gene is TRBJ1-1, the V gene TRBV6-1; D is perhaps TRBD1 (6 bases). This CDR3 has 13 residues. Looked up from germline, CDR1 is MNHNS and CDR2 is SASEGT. V was trimmed by 6 bases and J by 2 bases, leaving 10 bases between them. DNA of the CDR3: TGTGCCAGCAGATTACAGGGCAACACTGAAGCTTTCTTT. Its translation is CASRLQGNTEAFF.